Listed here are 7 T cell receptor beta chains from one sample, sequenced in a study of cytomegalovirus exposure and HLA in healthy donors. 60 Vbeta and 13 Jbeta primers were used in PCR. The table came from immunoSEQ multiplex PCR; TCRdb's copy has only in-frame clones and leaves some out. The sample consists of some 190,000 clones, around 80% of them appearing once. Sequenced: PBMCs. These receptors were taken from a girl aged 10 to 17 in good health and CMV-seropositive.

This clone was detected only a few times. The V call is TRBV10-2, the J call TRBJ2-3; tentative D call: TRBD2 (5 bases). The germline V and J ends were trimmed by 2 bases and 3 bases, with 6 bases remaining between them. CDR3 length equals 13 residues. The germline CDR1 and CDR2 sequences are WSHSY and SAAADI. The CDR3 reads CASSEGGTDTQYF. CDR3 bases: TGCGCCAGCAGTGAGGGCGGGACAGATACGCAGTATTTT.

This clone was counted a few times. The chain carries TRBV4-3 and TRBJ1-4, with D possibly matching TRBD1 (6 bases). The CDR3 is made up of 14 amino acids. Per the germline V gene, CDR1 is LGHNA and CDR2 is YSLEER. V was cut by 2 bases and J by 8 bases, with 12 bases left in between. In nucleotides, the CDR3 is TGCGCCAGCAGCCAATTCGCAGGGGAGGAAAAACTGTTTTTT. As protein: CASSQFAGEEKLFF.

The chain uses TRBV10-1 and TRBJ2-1; 9 nucleotides align to TRBD1. Unmatched junction bases numbered 5, after V lost 4 bases and J lost 1 base. The CDR3 has 16 residues. Germline CDR1 is WNHNN and CDR2 is SYGVQD (reference sequence). DNA for the CDR3: TGCGCCAGCAGTGGGGCCGGGACAGGGTCCTACAATGAGCAGTTCTTC. It yields the protein CASSGAGTGSYNEQFF.

The V gene is TRBV30, the J gene TRBJ1-2, with TRBD1 matching 7 bases. Looked up from germline, CDR1 is GTSNPN and CDR2 is SVGIG (reference sequence). This CDR3 region has 13 residues. The V segment lost 0 bases and the J segment 5 bases; nucleotides outside the gene matches: 3. The CDR3 nucleotides are TGTGCCTGGAGTGTAAAACAGGGGTATGGCTACACCTTC. Protein sequence: CAWSVKQGYGYTF.

This clone was observed once. The chain couples TRBV5-1 to TRBJ2-1; 11 nucleotides agree with TRBD2. With 0 bases clipped from V and 0 bases from J, the junction kept 14 bases outside the gene matches. This CDR3 has 21 residues. Germline V gene data show CDR1 as SGHRS and CDR2 as YFSETQ. CDR3 in amino acids: CASSLEGLRLAGRGSYNEQFF. The CDR3 coding sequence is TGCGCCAGCAGCTTGGAGGGGTTGAGACTAGCGGGAAGGGGCTCCTACAATGAGCAGTTCTTC. The full variable domain, its missing parts supplied by reference TRBV5-1 and TRBJ2-1, is KAGVTQTPRYLIKTRGQQVTLSCSPISGHRSVSWYQQTPGQGLQFLFEYFSETQRNKGNFPGRFSGRQFSNSRSEMNVSTLELGDSALYLCASSLEGLRLAGRGSYNEQFFGPGTRLTVL.

The rearrangement joins TRBV5-1 to TRBJ2-1; 12 bases are shared with TRBD2. The V gene end was trimmed by 4 bases and the J gene end by 6 bases; junction bases not matched to a gene: 8. Germline-derived CDR1 and CDR2 are SGHRS and YFSETQ. The CDR3 is 16 residues long. The CDR3 DNA reads TGCGCCAGCAGCCCTCCCCTAGCGGGAGGGAGCAATGAGCAGTTCTTC. Translation gives CASSPPLAGGSNEQFF.

V usage is TRBV7-6 and J usage is TRBJ2-7, with 11 bases that match TRBD1. The V gene end was trimmed by 3 bases and the J gene end by 3 bases; junction bases not matched to a gene: 1. The CDR3 covers 14 residues. CDR1 and CDR2 from the germline V gene are SGHVS and FNYEAQ. In DNA, the CDR3 is TGTGCCAGCAGCTTCGGGACAGGGGGCTACGAGCAGTACTTC. Residues: CASSFGTGGYEQYF.